This TCR beta chain was sequenced during a study of chemoradiotherapy in HPV16-positive cancers. Notes on the study in general: Non-HPV-specific T cells did not expand in tumors during treatment, whereas candidate HPV-specific clones and E7-related motifs did.

Germline V gene data show CDR1 as SGDLS and CDR2 as YYNGEE. V lost 3 bases and J lost 8, with 11 bases in between. This CDR3 is 12 amino acids long. TCRdb's table, derived via immunoSEQ multiplex PCR, lists solely in-frame clones and lacks some. Among some 16,000 clones listed, more than 60% were seen once. This clone is a singleton in its sample. Its antigen is undetermined. The V gene is TRBV9, the J gene TRBJ1-2; maybe TRBD1 (5 bases). The material was obtained from a patient who underwent chemoradiotherapy. The clonotype comes from a human donor with HPV-associated anogenital cancer. The CDR3 DNA is TGTGCCAGCAGCGAGAGGGGAAGAGGCTACACCTTC. This encodes CASSERGRGYTF. The variable domain in full, completed from reference TRBV9 and TRBJ1-2, reads DSGVTQTPKHLITATGQRVTLRCSPRSGDLSVYWYQQSLDQGLQFLIQYYNGEERAKGNILERFSAQQFPDLHSELNLSSLELGDSALYFCASSERGRGYTFGSGTRLTVV.